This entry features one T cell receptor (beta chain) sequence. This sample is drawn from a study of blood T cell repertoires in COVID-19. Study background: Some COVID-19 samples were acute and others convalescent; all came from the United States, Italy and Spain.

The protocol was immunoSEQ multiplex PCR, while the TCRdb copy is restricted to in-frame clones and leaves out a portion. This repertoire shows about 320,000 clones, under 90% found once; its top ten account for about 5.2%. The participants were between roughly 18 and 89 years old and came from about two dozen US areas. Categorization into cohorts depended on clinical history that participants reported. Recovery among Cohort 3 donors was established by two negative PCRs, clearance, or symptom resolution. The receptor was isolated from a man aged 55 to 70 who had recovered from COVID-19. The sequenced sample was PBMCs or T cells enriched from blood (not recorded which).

The CDR3 DNA follows: TGTGCCAGTAGTAGCTCTCGGGACAGGGGGACCTACGAGCAGTACTTC. Protein: CASSSSRDRGTYEQYF. V is TRBV19 and J is TRBJ2-7; 11 bases are a match to TRBD1. Trimming cost V 4 bases and J 2 bases; bases outside gene matches: 7. CDR3 length equals 16 residues. Germline CDR1 is LNHDA and CDR2 is SQIVND (reference sequence). The complete variable domain, with remaining parts taken from reference TRBV19 and TRBJ2-7, reads DGGITQSPKYLFRKEGQNVTLSCEQNLNHDAMYWYRQDPGQGLRLIYYSQIVNDFQKGDIAEGYSVSREKKESFPLTVTSAQKNPTAFYLCASSSSRDRGTYEQYFGPGTRLTVT.